This T cell receptor (beta chain) comes out of a study of vaccination effects on CD4 cells after COVID-19. On the study more broadly: Median timing of post-vaccine samples was 72 days after the second dose. Overall study findings and caveats: Common cold coronavirus cross-reactivity was shown by only 1 of 255 vaccine-induced clones in healthy vaccinees. Pronounced clonal contraction occurred in clones induced by infection and by vaccine late after vaccination.

From germline, CDR1 is MNHEY and CDR2 SVGAGI. Trimming took off 7 bases at V and 7 bases at J, with 20 bases between the two ends. The CDR3 sequence is 15 residues long. On this clone itself: Its antigen is unknown.

CD4+ T cells specific for antigen were expanded with viral peptide pools by the ViraFEST assay before sequencing. Subsequent to a culture period of 10 to 11 days, CD4+ T cells were isolated. Two doses of either BNT162b2 or mRNA-1273 were given to each participant. The culture medium for two million PBMC per well included around 10 IU/ml IL-2 and 8.5 to 10 ug/ml peptides. Measured with immunoSEQ multiplex PCR; TCRdb has only the in-frame clones, and not every one. Here the sample spans some 22,000 clones, 60% to 85% being singletons. The clonotype originates from a human donor who received a COVID-19 vaccine. The specimen was CD4+ T cells from PBMCs cultured with HCoV-NL63 spike peptides, collected after COVID-19 vaccination. The chain couples TRBV6-5 to TRBJ2-1, with a possible D match to TRBD2 (6 bases). The CDR3 here is CASTPRGTITNEQFF. The CDR3 DNA follows: TGTGCCAGCACCCCGCGGGGTACAATAACAAATGAGCAGTTCTTC.